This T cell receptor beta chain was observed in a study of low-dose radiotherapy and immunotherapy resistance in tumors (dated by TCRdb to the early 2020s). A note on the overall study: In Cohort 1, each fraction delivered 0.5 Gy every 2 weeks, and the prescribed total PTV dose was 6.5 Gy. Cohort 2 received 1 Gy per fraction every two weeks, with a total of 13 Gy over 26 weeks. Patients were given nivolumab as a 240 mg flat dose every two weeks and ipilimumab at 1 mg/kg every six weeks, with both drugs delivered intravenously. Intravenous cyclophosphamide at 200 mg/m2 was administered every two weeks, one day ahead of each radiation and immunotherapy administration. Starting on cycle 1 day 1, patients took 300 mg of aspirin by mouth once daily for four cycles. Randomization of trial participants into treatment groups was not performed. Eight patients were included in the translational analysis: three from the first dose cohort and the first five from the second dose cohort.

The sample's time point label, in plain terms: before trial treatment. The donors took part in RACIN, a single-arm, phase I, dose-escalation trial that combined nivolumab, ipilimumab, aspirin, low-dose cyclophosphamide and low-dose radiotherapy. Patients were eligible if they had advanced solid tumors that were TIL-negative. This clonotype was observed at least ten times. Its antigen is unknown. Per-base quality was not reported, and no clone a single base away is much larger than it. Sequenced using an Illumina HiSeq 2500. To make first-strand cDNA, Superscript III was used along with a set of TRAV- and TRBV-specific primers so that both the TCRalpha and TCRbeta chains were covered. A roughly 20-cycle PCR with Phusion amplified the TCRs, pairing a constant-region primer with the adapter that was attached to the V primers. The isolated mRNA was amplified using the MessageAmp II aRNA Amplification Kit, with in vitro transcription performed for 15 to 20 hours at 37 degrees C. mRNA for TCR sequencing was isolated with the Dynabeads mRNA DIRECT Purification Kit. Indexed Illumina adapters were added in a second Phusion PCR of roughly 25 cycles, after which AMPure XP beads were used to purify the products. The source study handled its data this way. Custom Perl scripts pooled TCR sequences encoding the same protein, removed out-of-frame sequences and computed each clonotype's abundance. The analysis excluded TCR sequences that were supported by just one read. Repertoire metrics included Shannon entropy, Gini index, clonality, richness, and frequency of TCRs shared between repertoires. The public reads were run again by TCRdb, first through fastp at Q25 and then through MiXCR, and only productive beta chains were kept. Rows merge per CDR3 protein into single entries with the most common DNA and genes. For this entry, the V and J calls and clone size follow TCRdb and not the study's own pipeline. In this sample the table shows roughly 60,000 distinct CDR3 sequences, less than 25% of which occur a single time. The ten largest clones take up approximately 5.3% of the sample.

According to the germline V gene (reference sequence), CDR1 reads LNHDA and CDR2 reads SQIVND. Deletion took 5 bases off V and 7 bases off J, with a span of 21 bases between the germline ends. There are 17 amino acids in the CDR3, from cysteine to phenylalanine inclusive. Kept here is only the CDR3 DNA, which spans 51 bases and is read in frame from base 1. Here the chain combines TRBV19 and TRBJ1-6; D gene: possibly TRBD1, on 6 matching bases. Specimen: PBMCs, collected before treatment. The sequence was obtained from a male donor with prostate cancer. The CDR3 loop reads CASSFPVGQGGNSPLHF. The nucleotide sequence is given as TGTGCCAGTAGTTTCCCCGTTGGCCAAGGGGGGAATTCACCCCTCCACTTT.